What follows are 27 T cell receptor beta chains derived from one specimen sequenced in a study of T-cell memory formation after mild COVID-19. Each CDR3 protein gets one entry after TCRdb re-called the 5' RACE reads with MiXCR. Of more than 350,000 distinct CDR3 sequences in the sample, about a sixth are singletons; the top ten hold roughly 21%. The specimen sequenced was PBMCs or a T cell subset sorted from them (not recorded which). These receptors came from a man aged 18 to 29 who had mild COVID-19 (a few samples of this study predate the infection). Cell type and time point are not known.

The chain carries TRBV5-1 and TRBJ2-3, with 15 bases fitting TRBD2. CDR1 is SGHRS and CDR2 is YFSETQ in the germline V gene. The junction had 4 bases not matched to a gene; V was cut back by 1 base and J by 4 bases. CDR3 length: 17 amino acids. The CDR3 sequence: CASSLLGTSGGPDTQYF. The CDR3 DNA reads as TGCGCCAGCAGCTTGTTAGGGACTAGCGGGGGGCCAGATACGCAGTATTTT.

The J gene is TRBJ2-1, the V gene TRBV3-1; 7 bases line up with TRBD2. The CDR3 contains 14 residues. V trimming: 8 bases; J trimming: 0 bases; junction bases outside the gene matches: 4. Per the germline V gene, CDR1 is LGHDT and CDR2 is YNNKEL (reference sequence). The DNA for the CDR3 is TGTGCCAGCGCGGGGGACGGCTCCTACAATGAGCAGTTCTTC. Its translation: CASAGDGSYNEQFF.

This chain connects TRBV29-1 to TRBJ2-3, with 10 nucleotides matching TRBD1. Germline V gene lookup returns CDR1 SQVTM and CDR2 ANQGSEA. V shed 4 bases, J shed 10 bases, and the junction held 11 bases outside the gene matches. The CDR3 runs to 14 residues. This CDR3 reads CSVVDRGFLLAQYF. CDR3 bases: TGCAGCGTTGTGGACAGGGGGTTCCTTCTTGCGCAGTATTTT.

This clonotype has just a few counts. The chain combines TRBV7-9 with TRBJ1-2; TRBD1 matches 7 bases. V dropped 5 bases and J dropped 4; count of bases not matched to a gene: 13. The CDR3 length is 16 residues. CDR1 SEHNR and CDR2 FQNEAQ come from the germline V gene (reference sequence). The CDR3 here is CASSRIRQGRVYGYTF. Written as DNA, the CDR3 is TGTGCCAGCAGCCGCATTCGACAGGGAAGGGTCTATGGCTACACCTTC.

The rearrangement uses TRBV7-2 and TRBJ2-3, with 8 bases matching TRBD1. The CDR3 runs to 16 residues. In germline, CDR1 is SGHTA, CDR2 FQGNSA. J lost 4 bases, V lost 3 bases, and 9 bases had no gene match. CDR3 DNA sequence: TGTGCCAGCAGCTTTCCGCGACAGGGGCTTCCAGATACGCAGTATTTT. Translating gives CASSFPRQGLPDTQYF.

This rearrangement joins TRBV18 to TRBJ2-7; perhaps TRBD1 as D (7 bases). CDR3 length: 13 residues. Germline CDR1 reads KGHSH; CDR2 reads LQKENI. V dropped 6 bases and J dropped 3 bases, with 12 bases sitting between them. The CDR3: CASSRDRIYEQYF. CDR3 coding DNA: TGTGCCAGCTCGCGGGACAGAATCTACGAGCAGTACTTC.

This clonotype was observed a few times. The V call is TRBV7-9, the J call TRBJ1-3; the match to TRBD1 covers 9 bases. The CDR3 has 15 amino acids. The germline CDR1 and CDR2 sequences are SEHNR and FQNEAQ (reference sequence). V trimming: 6 bases; J trimming: 3 bases; junction bases outside the gene matches: 6. The CDR3 loop reads CASSPDRGYGNTIYF. The CDR3 bases are TGTGCCAGCAGTCCGGACAGGGGCTATGGAAACACCATATATTTT.

The chain joins TRBV2 to TRBJ1-6; D call uncertain. This CDR3 is 15 amino acids long. Germline V gene lookup returns CDR1 SNHLY and CDR2 FYNNEI. Trimming left V 4 bases short and J 3 bases short, with 10 bases between. CDR3 coding DNA: TGTGCCAGCAGTGGTGGGGTTAACTATAATTCACCCCTCCACTTT. This encodes CASSGGVNYNSPLHF.

Only a few counts were recorded for this clonotype. The V and J genes are TRBV4-1 and TRBJ1-4, with D perhaps TRBD1 (5 bases). The CDR3 totals 17 residues. V dropped 1 base and J dropped 8 bases, with 20 bases sitting between them. Germline CDR1 is MGHRA and CDR2 is YSYEKL. The CDR3, as DNA: TGCGCCAGCAGCCAAGGAGGCAGGGAGGGATATAGCGAAAAACTGTTTTTT. This translates into CASSQGGREGYSEKLFF.

The table lists this clonotype with a few counts. The chain couples TRBV9 to TRBJ2-1, with TRBD2 identical over 7 bases. The CDR3 sequence is 16 residues long. Germline lookup yields CDR1 SGDLS and CDR2 YYNGEE. V lost 0 bases, J lost 2 bases, and 5 bases stayed unmatched. The CDR3 region is CASSVDQRGTYNEQFF. The CDR3 nucleotides read TGTGCCAGCAGCGTAGACCAGCGGGGAACCTACAATGAGCAGTTCTTC.

This clonotype was found a few times. The gene calls are TRBV7-9 and TRBJ2-3; D not resolved. There are 16 residues in the CDR3. V lost 2 bases and J lost 2, with 14 bases in between. The germline V gene encodes CDR1 SEHNR and CDR2 FQNEAQ (reference sequence). The CDR3 loop is CASSLNSVVNTDTQYF. The CDR3 DNA reads as TGTGCCAGCAGCTTAAATTCGGTAGTAAACACAGATACGCAGTATTTT.

This clonotype was observed at least ten times. The chain has TRBV7-2 and TRBJ2-3; D is possibly TRBD1 (5 bases). Germline assignment: CDR1 SGHTA and CDR2 FQGNSA. V was pared by 5 bases and J by 6 bases, with 15 bases between. This CDR3 has 14 amino acids. The CDR3 is CASSARQFPDTQYF. The CDR3, as DNA: TGTGCCAGCAGCGCACGACAGTTTCCTGATACGCAGTATTTT.

The J gene is TRBJ2-1, the V gene TRBV7-3; 13 nucleotides agree with TRBD2. This CDR3 region has 15 residues. J gave up 8 bases and V 4 bases, and 5 bases lay outside the gene matches. The germline V gene encodes CDR1 SGHTA and CDR2 FQGTGA. The CDR3 coding sequence is TGTGCCAGCAGCTCCCGACTAGCGGGGGGCGATGAGCAGTTCTTC. It yields the protein CASSSRLAGGDEQFF.

Only a few counts were recorded for this clonotype. The chain joins TRBV5-1 to TRBJ2-2; a weak D match, TRBD2 (5 bases). The V gene's germline CDR1 is SGHRS and CDR2 YFSETQ. The length of the CDR3 is 14 residues. Trimming pared 2 bases from V and 6 bases from J, leaving 11 bases between. The CDR3 spells CASSFRNSAGELFF. The CDR3 DNA sequence: TGCGCCAGCAGCTTTCGTAATAGCGCCGGGGAGCTGTTTTTT.

The rearrangement joins TRBV29-1 to TRBJ1-2, with 9 bases that match TRBD1. Germline V gives CDR1 SQVTM, CDR2 ANQGSEA. J was trimmed by 4 bases and V by 7 bases; bases with no gene match: 4. CDR3 length: 12 residues. This chain's CDR3 is CSAGQGGYGYTF. CDR3 DNA sequence: TGCAGCGCGGGACAGGGAGGCTATGGCTACACCTTC.

The chain joins TRBV6-5 to TRBJ1-5; D possibly corresponds to TRBD1 (5 bases). The ends were cut back, 0 bases at V and 7 bases at J, with 10 bases in the middle. Germline V gene sequence: CDR1 MNHEY, CDR2 SVGAGI. The CDR3 spans 14 residues. The CDR3 spells CASSYSDQGQPQHF. In nucleotides, the CDR3 is TGTGCCAGCAGTTACTCCGATCAGGGACAGCCCCAGCATTTT.

V and J are TRBV7-9 and TRBJ1-5; TRBD1 matches 8 bases. This CDR3 has 13 residues. Germline V gives CDR1 SEHNR, CDR2 FQNEAQ (reference sequence). Trimming took 7 bases from V and 6 from J; bases not matched to a gene: 5. Written as DNA, the CDR3 is TGTGCCAGCACCGGACAGGGAGGTCAGCCCCAGCATTTT. Amino acids: CASTGQGGQPQHF.

The V and J genes are TRBV20-1 and TRBJ2-1; maybe TRBD2 (7 bases). CDR1 is DFQATT and CDR2 is SNEGSKA in the germline V gene (reference sequence). This CDR3 region has 13 residues. Trimming took 7 bases from V and 6 from J, leaving 16 bases between them. The CDR3: CSEGGSGLNEQFF. CDR3 nucleotide sequence: TGCAGTGAGGGGGGGTCCGGTCTCAATGAGCAGTTCTTC.

The chain links TRBV5-1 to TRBJ1-2, with a tentative D call TRBD1 (6 bases). The V end lost 4 bases, the J end lost 3 bases, and 19 bases lay between the germline ends. The CDR3 spans 16 residues. The germline V gene has CDR1 SGHRS and CDR2 YFSETQ. The CDR3 coding sequence is TGCGCCAGCAGCCAACTAGGTCAGGGGCATGACTATGGCTACACCTTC. It encodes CASSQLGQGHDYGYTF.

This clonotype was counted between two and nine times. V and J are TRBV7-2 and TRBJ1-5, with D maybe TRBD1 (5 bases). The CDR3 is 15 residues long. V lost 1 base and J 9 bases, leaving 16 bases between the germline ends. The V gene's germline CDR1 is SGHTA and CDR2 FQGNSA. For the CDR3, the DNA is TGTGCCAGCAGCTTAGGGGACCTTGGCGGTCGGCCCCAGCATTTT. Amino acid sequence: CASSLGDLGGRPQHF.

The chain uses TRBV11-2 and TRBJ2-2; no definite D call. The CDR3 loop spans 17 amino acids. Deletions cut 1 base from V and 7 bases from J, with 19 bases between. Germline CDR1 and CDR2: SGHAT and FQNNGV. The CDR3 bases are TGTGCCAGCAGCTTAGCGGGCGTACGGGTTTCGGGCGGGGAGCTGTTTTTT. As protein: CASSLAGVRVSGGELFF.

The rearrangement links TRBV7-2 to TRBJ2-6; possibly TRBD2 for D (6 bases). Looked up from germline, CDR1 is SGHTA and CDR2 is FQGNSA. This CDR3 is built from 15 residues. V was pared by 7 bases and J by 5 bases, with 15 bases between. CDR3 sequence reads: CASTLGGGRANVLTF. The CDR3 DNA sequence: TGTGCCAGCACCCTCGGGGGAGGTAGGGCCAACGTCCTGACTTTC.

This sequence joins TRBV9 and TRBJ2-7; TRBD1 is a possible D gene (6 bases). V was clipped by 2 bases and J by 5 bases, with 11 bases between them. Germline V gene data show CDR1 as SGDLS and CDR2 as YYNGEE. This CDR3 contains 13 residues. The CDR3, as DNA: TGTGCCAGCAGCGTTAGGGGGAGCGACGAGCAGTACTTC. This sequence encodes CASSVRGSDEQYF.

This clonotype showed up just a few times. V is TRBV7-9 and J is TRBJ2-6; D uncertain. The CDR3 totals 15 residues. CDR1 and CDR2 (germline): SEHNR, FQNEAQ (reference sequence). V lost 4 bases and J 1 base, leaving 8 bases between the germline ends. The CDR3 DNA reads as TGTGCCAGCAGCTCAGAGGAATCTGGGGCCAACGTCCTGACTTTC. Translating it yields CASSSEESGANVLTF. The full variable domain, its missing parts supplied by reference TRBV7-9 and TRBJ2-6, is DTGVSQNPRHKITKRGQNVTFRCDPISEHNRLYWYRQTLGQGPEFLTYFQNEAQLEKSRLLSDRFSAERPKGSFSTLEIQRTEQGDSAMYLCASSSEESGANVLTFGAGSRLTVL.

The CDR3 loop is CASSLPQGLSQETQYF. CDR3 bases: TGTGCCAGCAGCTTACCCCAGGGACTCTCCCAAGAGACCCAGTACTTC. The V gene is TRBV7-9, the J gene TRBJ2-5; tentative D call: TRBD2 (6 bases). Germline assignment: CDR1 SEHNR and CDR2 FQNEAQ (reference sequence). With 2 bases removed from V and 1 base from J, the gap between germline ends came to 14 bases. CDR3 length: 16 residues.

This chain connects TRBV29-1 to TRBJ1-2, with TRBD1 as a possible D gene (6 bases). This CDR3 contains 14 residues. V was pared by 6 bases and J by 2 bases, with 16 bases between. Germline values: CDR1 SQVTM, CDR2 ANQGSEA. Here the CDR3 reads CSVEGQVFNYGYTF. CDR3 DNA: TGCAGCGTAGAGGGACAAGTTTTCAACTATGGCTACACCTTC.

The CDR3, as DNA: TGTGCCAGCAGCCAGGGACAGGGAAACTATGGCTACACCTTC. It codes for CASSQGQGNYGYTF. The chain is built from TRBV12-3 or TRBV12-4 and TRBJ1-2; 9 nucleotides align to TRBD1. Losses at the gene ends were 6 bases for V and 2 bases for J; bases not matched to a gene: 4. This CDR3 has 14 residues.